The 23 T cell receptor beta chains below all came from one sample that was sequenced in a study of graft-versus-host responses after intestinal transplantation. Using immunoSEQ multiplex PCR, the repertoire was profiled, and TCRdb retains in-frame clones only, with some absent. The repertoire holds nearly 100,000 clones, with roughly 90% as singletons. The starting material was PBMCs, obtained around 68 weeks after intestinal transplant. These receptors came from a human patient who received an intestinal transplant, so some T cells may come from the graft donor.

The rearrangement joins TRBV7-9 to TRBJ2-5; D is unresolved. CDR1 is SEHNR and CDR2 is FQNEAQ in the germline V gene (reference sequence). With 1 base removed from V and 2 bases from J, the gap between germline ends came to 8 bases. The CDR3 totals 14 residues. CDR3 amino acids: CASSLVAQQETQYF. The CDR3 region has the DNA TGTGCCAGCAGCTTAGTTGCGCAGCAAGAGACCCAGTACTTC.

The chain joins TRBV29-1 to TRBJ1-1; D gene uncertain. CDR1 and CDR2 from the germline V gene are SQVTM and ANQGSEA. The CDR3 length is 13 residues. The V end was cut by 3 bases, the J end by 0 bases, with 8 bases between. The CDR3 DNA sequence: TGCAGCGTTGATGCCAGACTGAACACTGAAGCTTTCTTT. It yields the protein CSVDARLNTEAFF.

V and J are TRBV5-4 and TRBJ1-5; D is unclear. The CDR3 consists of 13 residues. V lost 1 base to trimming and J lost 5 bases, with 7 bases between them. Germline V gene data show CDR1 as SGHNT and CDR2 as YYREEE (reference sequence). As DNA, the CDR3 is TGTGCCAGCAGCTTGTTCCCCGATCAGCCCCAGCATTTT. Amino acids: CASSLFPDQPQHF. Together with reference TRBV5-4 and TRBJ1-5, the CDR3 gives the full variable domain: ETGVTQSPTHLIKTRGQQVTLRCSSQSGHNTVSWYQQALGQGPQFIFQYYREEENGRGNFPPRFSGLQFPNYSSELNVNALELDDSALYLCASSLFPDQPQHFGDGTRLSIL.

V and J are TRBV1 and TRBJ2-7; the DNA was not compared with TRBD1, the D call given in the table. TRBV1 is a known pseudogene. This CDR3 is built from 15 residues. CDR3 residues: CTSSQVRDRAYEQYF. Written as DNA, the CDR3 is TGCACCAGCAGCCAAGTCCGGGACAGGGCCTACGAGCAGTACTTC.

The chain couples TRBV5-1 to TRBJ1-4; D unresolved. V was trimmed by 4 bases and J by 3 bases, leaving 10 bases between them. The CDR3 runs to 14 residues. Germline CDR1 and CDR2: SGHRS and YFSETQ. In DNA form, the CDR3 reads TGCGCCAGCAGCCCCCCGGGGTCTAATGAAAAACTGTTTTTT. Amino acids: CASSPPGSNEKLFF.

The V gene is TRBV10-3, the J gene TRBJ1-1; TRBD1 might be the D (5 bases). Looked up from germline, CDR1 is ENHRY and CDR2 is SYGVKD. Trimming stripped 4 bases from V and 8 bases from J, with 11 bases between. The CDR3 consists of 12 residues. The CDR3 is CAISVMGGEAFF. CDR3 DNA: TGTGCCATCAGTGTCATGGGGGGAGAAGCTTTCTTT.

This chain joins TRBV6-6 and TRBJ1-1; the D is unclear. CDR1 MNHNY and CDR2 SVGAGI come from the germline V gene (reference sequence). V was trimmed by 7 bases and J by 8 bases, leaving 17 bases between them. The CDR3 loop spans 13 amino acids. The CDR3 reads CASTLRLFGEAFF. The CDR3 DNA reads TGTGCCAGCACCCTCCGTTTGTTTGGGGAAGCTTTCTTT.

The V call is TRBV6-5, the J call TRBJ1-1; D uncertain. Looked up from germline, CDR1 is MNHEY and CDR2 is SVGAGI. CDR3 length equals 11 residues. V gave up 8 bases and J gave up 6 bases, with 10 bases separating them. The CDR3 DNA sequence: TGTGCCAGCTCTCATGGGCCTGAAGCTTTCTTT. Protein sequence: CASSHGPEAFF.

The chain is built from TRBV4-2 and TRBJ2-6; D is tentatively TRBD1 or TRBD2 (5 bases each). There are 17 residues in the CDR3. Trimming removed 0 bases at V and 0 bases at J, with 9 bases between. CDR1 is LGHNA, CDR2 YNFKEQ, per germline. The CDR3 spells CASSQDPGSSGANVLTF. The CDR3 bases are TGTGCCAGCAGCCAAGATCCAGGGAGCTCTGGGGCCAACGTCCTGACTTTC.

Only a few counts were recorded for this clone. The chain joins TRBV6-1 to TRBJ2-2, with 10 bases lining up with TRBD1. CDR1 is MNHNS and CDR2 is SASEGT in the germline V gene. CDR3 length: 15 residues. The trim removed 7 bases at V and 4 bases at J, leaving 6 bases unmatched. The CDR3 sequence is CASTLTGGGTGELFF. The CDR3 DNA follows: TGTGCCAGCACCCTGACAGGGGGCGGCACCGGGGAGCTGTTTTTT.

The CDR3 nucleotides are TGTGCCAGTAGTTCCGGGACCCACACCGGGGAGCTGTTTTTT. It encodes CASSSGTHTGELFF. The chain couples TRBV19 to TRBJ2-2; D tentatively fits TRBD1 or TRBD2 (5 bases each). Trimming cost V 5 bases and J 3 bases, with 10 bases left between them. Germline assignment: CDR1 LNHDA and CDR2 SQIVND (reference sequence). The CDR3 is 14 amino acids.

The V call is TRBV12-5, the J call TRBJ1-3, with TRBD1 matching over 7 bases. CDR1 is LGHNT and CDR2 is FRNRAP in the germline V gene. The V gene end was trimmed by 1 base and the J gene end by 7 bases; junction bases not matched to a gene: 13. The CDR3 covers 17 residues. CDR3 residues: CASGLETPTGTGNTIYF. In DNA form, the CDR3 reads TGTGCTAGTGGTTTGGAGACCCCGACAGGGACCGGGAACACCATATATTTT.

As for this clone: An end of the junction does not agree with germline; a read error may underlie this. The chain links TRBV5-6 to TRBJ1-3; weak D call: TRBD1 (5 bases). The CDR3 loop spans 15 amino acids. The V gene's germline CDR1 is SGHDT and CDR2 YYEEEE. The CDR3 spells CASSQSGGTGNTIYF. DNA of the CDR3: TGTGCCAGCAGTCAAAGCGGGGGAACTGGGAACACCATATATTTT.

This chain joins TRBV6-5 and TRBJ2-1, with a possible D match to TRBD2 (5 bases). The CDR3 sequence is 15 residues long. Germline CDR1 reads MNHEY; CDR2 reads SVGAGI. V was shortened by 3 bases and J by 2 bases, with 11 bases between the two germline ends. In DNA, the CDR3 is TGTGCCAGCAGTTATGAGGGTTCCCCCTACAATGAGCAGTTCTTC. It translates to CASSYEGSPYNEQFF.

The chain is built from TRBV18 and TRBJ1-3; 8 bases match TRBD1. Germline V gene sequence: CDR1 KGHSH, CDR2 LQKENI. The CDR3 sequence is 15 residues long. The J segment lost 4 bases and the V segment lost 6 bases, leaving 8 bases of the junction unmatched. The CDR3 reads CASSQGQANGNTIYF. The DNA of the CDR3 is TGTGCCAGCTCCCAGGGACAGGCTAACGGAAACACCATATATTTT. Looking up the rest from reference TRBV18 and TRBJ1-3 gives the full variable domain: NAGVMQNPRHLVRRRGQEARLRCSPMKGHSHVYWYRQLPEEGLKFMVYLQKENIIDESGMPKERFSAEFPKEGPSILRIQQVVRGDSAAYFCASSQGQANGNTIYFGEGSWLTVV.

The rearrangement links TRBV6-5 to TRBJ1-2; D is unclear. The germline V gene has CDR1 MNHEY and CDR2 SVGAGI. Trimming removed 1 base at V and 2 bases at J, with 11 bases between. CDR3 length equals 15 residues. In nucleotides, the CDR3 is TGTGCCAGCAGTTACTTACCCCGTCAGAACTATGGCTACACCTTC. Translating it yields CASSYLPRQNYGYTF.

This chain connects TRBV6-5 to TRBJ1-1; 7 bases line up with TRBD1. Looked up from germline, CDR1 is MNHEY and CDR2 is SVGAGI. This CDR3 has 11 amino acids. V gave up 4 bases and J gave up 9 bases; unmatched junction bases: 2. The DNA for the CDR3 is TGTGCCAGCAGTTGGGACAGAAAAGCTTTCTTT. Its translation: CASSWDRKAFF.

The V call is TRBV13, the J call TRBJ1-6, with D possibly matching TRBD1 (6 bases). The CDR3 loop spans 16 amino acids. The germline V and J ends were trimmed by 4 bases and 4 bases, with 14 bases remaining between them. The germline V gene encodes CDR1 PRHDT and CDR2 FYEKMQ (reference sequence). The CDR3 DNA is TGTGCCAGCAGCTCTCAGGGGTTCGGTTATAATTCACCCCTCCACTTT. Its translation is CASSSQGFGYNSPLHF.

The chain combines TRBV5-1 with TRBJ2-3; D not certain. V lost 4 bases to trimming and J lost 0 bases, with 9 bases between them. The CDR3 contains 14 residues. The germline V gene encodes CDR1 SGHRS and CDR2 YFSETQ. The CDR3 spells CASSATISTDTQYF. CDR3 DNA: TGCGCCAGCAGCGCAACCATTAGCACAGATACGCAGTATTTT.

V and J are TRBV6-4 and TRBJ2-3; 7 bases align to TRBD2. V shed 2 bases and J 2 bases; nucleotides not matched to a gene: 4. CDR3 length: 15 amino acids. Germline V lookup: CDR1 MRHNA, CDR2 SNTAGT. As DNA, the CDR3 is TGTGCCAGCAGTGACGGACTAGGGGCCACAGATACGCAGTATTTT. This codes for CASSDGLGATDTQYF.

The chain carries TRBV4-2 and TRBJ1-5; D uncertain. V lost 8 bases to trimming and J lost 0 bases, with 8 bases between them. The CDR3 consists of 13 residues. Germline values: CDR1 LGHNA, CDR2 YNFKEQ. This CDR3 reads CASSEHSNQPQHF. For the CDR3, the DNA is TGTGCCAGCTCGGAGCATAGCAATCAGCCCCAGCATTTT.

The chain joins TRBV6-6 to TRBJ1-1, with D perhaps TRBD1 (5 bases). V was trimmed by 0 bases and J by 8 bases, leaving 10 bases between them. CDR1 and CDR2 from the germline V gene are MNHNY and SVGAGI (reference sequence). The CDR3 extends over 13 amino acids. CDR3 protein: CASSYSMGEEAFF. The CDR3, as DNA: TGTGCCAGCAGTTACTCGATGGGGGAGGAAGCTTTCTTT.

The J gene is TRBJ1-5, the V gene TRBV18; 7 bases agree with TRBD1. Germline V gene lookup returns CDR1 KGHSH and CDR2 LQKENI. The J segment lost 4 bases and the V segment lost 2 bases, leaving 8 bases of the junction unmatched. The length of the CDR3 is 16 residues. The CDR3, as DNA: TGTGCCAGCTCACCATTCGGGACAGACAGTAATCAGCCCCAGCATTTT. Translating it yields CASSPFGTDSNQPQHF.